The T cell receptor (beta chain) under discussion was sequenced for a study of CD8 T cells in ankylosing spondylitis. TCRdb re-called the 5' RACE reads with MiXCR, one entry per CDR3 protein. The sample has approximately 540,000 distinct CDR3 sequences, about 13% seen once; the top ten hold approximately 6.3%. General study points: Ankylosing spondylitis blood appeared to be characterized by a TCR beta motif of several highly homologous variants.

Germline V gives CDR1 MDHEN, CDR2 SYDVKM. V was clipped by 2 bases and J by 7 bases, with 9 bases between them. The CDR3 is made up of 12 amino acids. This clonotype was counted a few times. Its specificity is not known. The sequence came from a male donor with ankylosing spondylitis. The V call is TRBV28, the J call TRBJ2-7; D gene unclear. Sample: blood, either unsorted or a sorted T cell fraction (not recorded which). The CDR3 protein is CASSLNTGEQYF. The CDR3 bases are TGTGCCAGCAGTTTAAACACCGGGGAGCAGTACTTC.